These 8 T cell receptor beta chains came from one sample sequenced in a study of T cell repertoires in cytomegalovirus infection (dated by TCRdb to between 2018 and 2021). Per the publication, the treatment or condition label means: in vitro stimulation with specific CMV peptide epitopes to enrich CMV-specific T cells. Antigens of these TCRs are unknown. Reads for this sample came from an Illumina HiSeq 1500. The public reads were reanalyzed by TCRdb: fastp trimming at Q25, MiXCR alignment, in-frame beta chains only. Identical CDR3 protein sequences are pooled into one entry, listed with their most common genes and DNA. In all, the sample holds about 280,000 distinct CDR3 sequences, and less than 25% of those were seen once. The ten biggest clones cover approximately 19% of the sample. Specimen: cultured PBMCs, collected from culture after CMV antigen stimulation. The receptors derive from a human donor in good health (CMV status not recorded). Some clones in this sample may be carry-over from other donors' samples.

This clonotype was detected a few times. The CDR3 loop is CASSYFRGSGANVLTF. The CDR3 DNA reads TGTGCCAGCAGTTACTTCCGCGGCTCTGGGGCCAACGTCCTGACTTTC. The V call is TRBV6-5, the J call TRBJ2-6; D not certain. Looked up from germline, CDR1 is MNHEY and CDR2 is SVGAGI. CDR3 length: 16 residues. V was pared by 1 base and J by 0 bases, with 7 bases between.

This clonotype was recorded at least ten times. The CDR3 sequence: CASSLPGTSGSHEQYF. In DNA, the CDR3 is TGTGCCAGCAGTTTGCCCGGGACTAGCGGGAGTCACGAGCAGTACTTC. The chain recombines TRBV12-3 or TRBV12-4 with TRBJ2-7; 14 bases are a match to TRBD2. CDR3 length: 16 amino acids. V lost 3 bases and J lost 5; bases outside the gene matches: 6.

With regard to this clonotype: This clone may be a read error of a much larger clone one base away. This rearrangement joins TRBV7-2 to TRBJ2-5, with 10 nucleotides matching TRBD1. Germline CDR1 SGHTA, CDR2 FQGNSA. This CDR3 contains 14 residues. In nucleotides, the CDR3 is TGTGCCAGGAGCTTAGGACAGGGGGGAGAGACCCAGTACTTC. The encoded protein is CARSLGQGGETQYF.

V usage is TRBV6-1 and J usage is TRBJ1-5; D is uncertain. V was trimmed by 6 bases and J by 7 bases, leaving 10 bases between them. Germline CDR1 is MNHNS and CDR2 is SASEGT. This CDR3 region has 12 residues. The chain's CDR3 is CASSESPQPQHF. The CDR3 DNA follows: TGTGCCAGCAGCGAATCCCCGCAGCCCCAGCATTTT.

The chain carries TRBV12-3 or TRBV12-4 and TRBJ1-5; D gene ambiguous. The V end lost 3 bases, the J end lost 4 bases, and 13 bases lay between the germline ends. The CDR3 length is 15 residues. Here the CDR3 DNA reads TGTGCCAGCAGTTTGACCATAGGGCCGAATCAGCCCCAGCATTTT. This encodes CASSLTIGPNQPQHF.

This clonotype has a handful of counts. The chain is built from TRBV15 and TRBJ2-5; 10 bases agree with TRBD2. The CDR3 is 16 amino acids. V shed 3 bases and J 5 bases; nucleotides not matched to a gene: 9. The germline gives CDR1 LNHNV, CDR2 YYDKDF (reference sequence). In DNA form, the CDR3 reads TGTGCCACCAGCAGCAGGGCTAGCGGGAGTTGGGAGACCCAGTACTTC. Translated: CATSSRASGSWETQYF.

In its sample, this clonotype was seen a few times. The rearrangement joins TRBV6-5 to TRBJ2-3; 11 bases map to TRBD2. The CDR3 contains 17 residues. Germline assignment: CDR1 MNHEY and CDR2 SVGAGI. With 0 bases clipped from V and 2 bases from J, the junction kept 4 bases outside the gene matches. CDR3 DNA sequence: TGTGCCAGCAGTTACTCCCCGACTAGCGGGAACACAGATACGCAGTATTTT. This encodes CASSYSPTSGNTDTQYF.

This clonotype has a count of ten or more. V is TRBV7-2 and J is TRBJ2-2; 8 bases align to TRBD1. CDR3 length equals 15 residues. Germline CDR1 reads SGHTA; CDR2 reads FQGNSA. J was trimmed by 5 bases and V by 1 base; bases with no gene match: 3. CDR3 loop: CASSLGQGRTGELFF. The CDR3 DNA follows: TGTGCCAGCAGCTTAGGACAGGGGAGGACCGGGGAGCTGTTTTTT.